In this sample, the clone carrying this T cell receptor (beta chain) turned up many times. Its antigen is unidentified. These data belong to a study of T-cell reconstitution after alpha-beta-depleted transplantation in children. Study-level findings and limits: Reportedly, only several hundred clones from non-depleted graft cells drove alpha-beta T-cell counts at about two months.

Researchers prepared the TCRbeta library using unique molecular identifiers, the study reports. TCRdb processed the PCR reads anew with MiXCR; each CDR3 protein has one entry. Here the sample spans hundreds of thousands of distinct CDR3 sequences, around 13% being singletons. V lost 2 bases and J lost 6; bases outside the gene matches: 7. Germline V CDR1 and CDR2: SGHDN, FVKESK. The CDR3 extends over 14 amino acids. This sequence was found in a girl aged 2 to 9 with congenital amegakaryocytic thrombocytopenia, due to receive a stem cell transplant. The starting material was PBMCs, obtained before TCRalphabeta/CD19-depleted stem cell transplant. The rearrangement joins TRBV14 to TRBJ2-7, with 7 bases matching TRBD1. The CDR3 reads CASSQQYRGREQYF. CDR3 nucleotides: TGTGCCAGCAGCCAACAGTACAGGGGTCGCGAGCAGTACTTC. Full variable domain (rest looked up from reference TRBV14 and TRBJ2-7): EAGVTQFPSHSVIEKGQTVTLRCDPISGHDNLYWYRRVMGKEIKFLLHFVKESKQDESGMPNNRFLAERTGGTYSTLKVQPAELEDSGVYFCASSQQYRGREQYFGPGTRLTVT.